The 9 T cell receptor beta chains in this list originate from one sample, sequenced in a study of cytomegalovirus exposure and HLA in healthy donors. PCR used 60 Vbeta primers and 13 Jbeta primers. TCRdb keeps only in-frame clones here, not all; method: immunoSEQ multiplex PCR. The sample lists some 180,000 clones, around 80% seen once, with around 1.6% in the top ten. The sample consisted of PBMCs. Every receptor here comes from a young man in good health and CMV-seronegative.

This chain links TRBV9 with TRBJ1-4; 7 nucleotides line up with TRBD1. Germline V gene lookup returns CDR1 SGDLS and CDR2 YYNGEE. The CDR3 contains 18 residues. The V gene end was trimmed by 3 bases and the J gene end by 4 bases; junction bases not matched to a gene: 15. Written as DNA, the CDR3 is TGTGCCAGCAGCGCGGGGGCAGGGGGTACCATAGATAATGAAAAACTGTTTTTT. Translated: CASSAGAGGTIDNEKLFF.

The genes are TRBV5-6 and TRBJ1-3; D perhaps matches TRBD1 (6 bases). The CDR3 extends over 15 amino acids. Germline V lookup: CDR1 SGHDT, CDR2 YYEEEE. V lost 0 bases, J lost 4 bases, and 11 bases lay in between. CDR3 loop: CASSLGRGAGNTIYF. DNA of the CDR3: TGTGCCAGCAGCTTGGGCCGGGGGGCAGGAAACACCATATATTTT.

The rearrangement joins TRBV6-6 to TRBJ2-7; TRBD2 matches at 12 bases. The ends lost 1 base at V and 0 bases at J; junction bases unmatched: 1. CDR3 length equals 16 residues. Per germline, CDR1 MNHNY and CDR2 SVGAGI (reference sequence). The CDR3 reads CASSYWTSGDSYEQYF. The CDR3, as DNA: TGTGCCAGCAGTTACTGGACTAGCGGGGACTCCTACGAGCAGTACTTC.

This chain links TRBV7-9 with TRBJ2-7, with D possibly TRBD2 on 5 matching bases. Germline V gives CDR1 SEHNR, CDR2 FQNEAQ (reference sequence). This CDR3 is 16 amino acids long. The V end lost 5 bases, the J end lost 4 bases, and 21 bases lay between the germline ends. CDR3 DNA sequence: TGTGCCAGCAGCCCTAGCCTTGGGATGCGTTATTACGAGCAGTACTTC. Its protein product is CASSPSLGMRYYEQYF.

The rearrangement uses TRBV11-3 and TRBJ2-2, with D perhaps matching TRBD2 (6 bases). Germline-derived CDR1 and CDR2 are SGHNT and YENEEA. V gave up 5 bases and J gave up 5 bases, with 21 bases separating them. This CDR3 has 17 residues. This CDR3 is CASSLSIWGSGTGELFF. The CDR3 DNA is TGTGCCAGCAGCCTATCTATCTGGGGCAGCGGGACCGGGGAGCTGTTTTTT.

This clone was seen only a few times. The J gene is TRBJ2-1, the V gene TRBV10-3; 10 bases are a match to TRBD2. Per germline, CDR1 ENHRY and CDR2 SYGVKD. The CDR3 contains 13 residues. V was clipped by 10 bases and J by 5 bases; unmatched bases: 5. The CDR3 here is CATHSGGHNEQFF. The CDR3 DNA is TGTGCCACACATAGCGGGGGGCACAATGAGCAGTTCTTC.

This clone was observed a single time. The rearrangement uses TRBV9 and TRBJ2-1; 7 bases agree with TRBD1. Germline V CDR1 and CDR2: SGDLS, YYNGEE. With V trimmed by 0 bases and J by 2 bases, 2 bases remained unmatched. The CDR3 spans 15 residues. The CDR3 nucleotides read TGTGCCAGCAGCGTAGCCGGGACAGCCTACAATGAGCAGTTCTTC. It encodes CASSVAGTAYNEQFF.

The CDR3 coding sequence is TGTGCCAGCAGCGCAACCGGGACAGGGGACTACGAGCAGTACTTC. The encoded protein is CASSATGTGDYEQYF. The chain is built from TRBV9 and TRBJ2-7; 10 bases align to TRBD1. In germline, CDR1 is SGDLS, CDR2 YYNGEE. V trimming: 3 bases; J trimming: 3 bases; junction bases outside the gene matches: 6. This CDR3 is built from 15 residues.

The genes are TRBV28 and TRBJ1-1; no reliable D call. The CDR3 loop spans 13 amino acids. Trimming took off 2 bases at V and 3 bases at J, with 7 bases between the two ends. The germline gives CDR1 MDHEN, CDR2 SYDVKM. The CDR3 sequence: CASSLAQDTEAFF. CDR3 coding DNA: TGTGCCAGCAGTTTAGCGCAGGACACTGAAGCTTTCTTT.